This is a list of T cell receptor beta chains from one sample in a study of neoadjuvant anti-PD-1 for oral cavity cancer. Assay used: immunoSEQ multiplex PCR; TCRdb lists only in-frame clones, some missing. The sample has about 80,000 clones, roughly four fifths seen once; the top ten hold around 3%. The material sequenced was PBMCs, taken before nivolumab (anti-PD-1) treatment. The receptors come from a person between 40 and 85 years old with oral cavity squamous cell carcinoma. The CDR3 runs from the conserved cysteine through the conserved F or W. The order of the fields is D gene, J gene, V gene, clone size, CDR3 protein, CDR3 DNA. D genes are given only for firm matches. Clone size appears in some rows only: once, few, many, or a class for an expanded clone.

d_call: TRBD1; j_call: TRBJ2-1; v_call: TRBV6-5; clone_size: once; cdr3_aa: CASSKTGGAYNEQFF; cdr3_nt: TGTGCCAGCAGTAAAACAGGGGGCGCATACAATGAGCAGTTCTTC
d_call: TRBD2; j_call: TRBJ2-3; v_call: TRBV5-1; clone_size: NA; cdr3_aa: CASTPGGRSTDTQYF; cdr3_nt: TGCGCCAGCACCCCGGGAGGACGGAGCACAGATACGCAGTATTTT
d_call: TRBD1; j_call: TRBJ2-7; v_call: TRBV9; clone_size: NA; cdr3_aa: CASSATGTGILEQYF; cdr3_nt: TGTGCCAGCAGCGCCACCGGGACAGGGATTTTGGAGCAGTACTTC
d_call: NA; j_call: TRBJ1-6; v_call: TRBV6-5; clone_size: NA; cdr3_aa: CASSYSTGEVSPLHF; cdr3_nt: TGTGCCAGCAGTTACTCAACTGGGGAGGTTTCACCCCTCCACTTT
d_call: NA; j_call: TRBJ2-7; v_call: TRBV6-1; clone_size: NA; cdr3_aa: CASRQTSYEQYF; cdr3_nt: TGTGCCAGCAGGCAGACATCGTACGAGCAGTACTTC
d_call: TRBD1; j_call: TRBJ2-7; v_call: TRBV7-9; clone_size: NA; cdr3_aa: CASSPPWGQPYEQYF; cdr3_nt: TGTGCCAGCAGCCCGCCATGGGGACAGCCCTACGAGCAGTACTTC
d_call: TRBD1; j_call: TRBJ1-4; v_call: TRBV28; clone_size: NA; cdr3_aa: CASRPGGSEKLFF; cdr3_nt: TGTGCCAGCCGCCCAGGGGGGAGTGAAAAACTGTTTTTT
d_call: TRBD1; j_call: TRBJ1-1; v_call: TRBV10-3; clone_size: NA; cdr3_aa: CAIRTGVNTEAFF; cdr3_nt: TGTGCCATCAGGACAGGGGTAAACACTGAAGCTTTCTTT
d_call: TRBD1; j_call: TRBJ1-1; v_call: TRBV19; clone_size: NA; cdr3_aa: CASSTQNRGSTEAFF; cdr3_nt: TGTGCCAGTAGTACCCAAAACAGGGGCTCGACTGAAGCTTTCTTT
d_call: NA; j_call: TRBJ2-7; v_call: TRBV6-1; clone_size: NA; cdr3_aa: CASTSSVVSTYEQYF; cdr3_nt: TGTGCCAGCACCTCCTCAGTCGTTTCCACCTACGAGCAGTACTTC
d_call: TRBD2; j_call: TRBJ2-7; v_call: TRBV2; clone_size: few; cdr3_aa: CASQERDGDYEQYF; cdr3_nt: TGTGCCAGCCAAGAGCGGGATGGAGACTACGAGCAGTACTTC
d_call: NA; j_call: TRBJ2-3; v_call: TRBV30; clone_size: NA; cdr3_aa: CAWSVLGGLRDTQYF; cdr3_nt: TGTGCCTGGAGTGTACTTGGGGGGCTCCGGGATACGCAGTATTTT
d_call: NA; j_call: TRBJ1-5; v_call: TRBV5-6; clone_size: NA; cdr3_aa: CASSPAGGLNQPQHF; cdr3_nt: TGTGCCAGCAGCCCCGCCGGGGGATTGAATCAGCCCCAGCATTTT
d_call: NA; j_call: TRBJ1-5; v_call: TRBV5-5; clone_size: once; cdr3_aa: CASSLLGSEDQPQHF; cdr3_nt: TGTGCCAGCAGCTTGCTGGGCAGTGAAGATCAGCCCCAGCATTTT
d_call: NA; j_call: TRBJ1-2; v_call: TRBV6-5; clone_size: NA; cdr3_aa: CASSMGGADGYTF; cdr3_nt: TGTGCCAGCAGTATGGGTGGGGCGGATGGCTACACCTTC
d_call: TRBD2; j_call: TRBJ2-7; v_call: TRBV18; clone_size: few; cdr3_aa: CASSPPSGRTSFF; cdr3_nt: TGTGCCAGCTCACCACCTAGCGGGAGGACCTCCTTTTTC
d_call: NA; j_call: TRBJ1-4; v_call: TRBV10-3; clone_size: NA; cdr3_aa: CAISESGTPNEKLFF; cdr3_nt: TGTGCCATCAGTGAGTCTGGGACACCAAATGAAAAACTGTTTTTT
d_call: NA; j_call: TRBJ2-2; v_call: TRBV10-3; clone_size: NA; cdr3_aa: CAITWGMVGELFF; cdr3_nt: TGTGCCATCACCTGGGGGATGGTCGGGGAGCTGTTTTTT
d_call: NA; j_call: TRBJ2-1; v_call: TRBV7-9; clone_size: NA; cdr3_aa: CASSSRWNEQFF; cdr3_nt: TGTGCCAGCAGCTCACGTTGGAATGAGCAGTTCTTC
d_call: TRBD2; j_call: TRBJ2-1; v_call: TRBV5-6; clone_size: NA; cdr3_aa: CASSAKGTSFEQFF; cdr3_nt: TGTGCCAGCAGCGCTAAAGGGACTAGTTTCGAGCAGTTCTTC
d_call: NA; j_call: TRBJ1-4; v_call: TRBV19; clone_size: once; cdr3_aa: CASIRGPKLFF; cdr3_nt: TGTGCCAGTATCAGGGGTCCCAAACTGTTTTTT
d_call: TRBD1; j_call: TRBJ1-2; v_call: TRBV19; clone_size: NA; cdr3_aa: CASDPGQGTSYGYTF; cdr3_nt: TGTGCCAGCGATCCGGGACAGGGGACCTCCTACGGCTACACCTTC
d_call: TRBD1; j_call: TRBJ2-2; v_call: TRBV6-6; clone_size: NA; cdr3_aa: CASVSGGNTGELFF; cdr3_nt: TGTGCCAGCGTTTCAGGGGGCAACACCGGGGAGCTGTTTTTT
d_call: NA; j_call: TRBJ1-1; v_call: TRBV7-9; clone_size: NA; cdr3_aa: CASSLSPAQNTEAFF; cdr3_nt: TGTGCCAGCAGCTTATCCCCCGCACAGAACACTGAAGCTTTCTTT
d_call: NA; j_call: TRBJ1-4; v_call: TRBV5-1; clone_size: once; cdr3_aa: CASSPDGEKLFF; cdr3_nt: TGCGCCAGCAGCCCTGACGGAGAAAAACTGTTTTTT
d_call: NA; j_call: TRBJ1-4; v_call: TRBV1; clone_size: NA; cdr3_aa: CTSSQAPSSNEKLFF; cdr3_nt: TGCACCAGCAGCCAAGCCCCTTCGTCTAATGAAAAACTGTTTTTT
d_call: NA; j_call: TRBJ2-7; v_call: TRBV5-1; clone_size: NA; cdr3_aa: CASSHPEGYEQYF; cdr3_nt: TGCGCCAGCAGCCATCCGGAGGGATACGAGCAGTACTTC
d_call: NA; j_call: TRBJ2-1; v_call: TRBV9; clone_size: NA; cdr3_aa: CASSQGGGSSYNEQFF; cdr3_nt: TGTGCCAGCAGCCAGGGGGGCGGGAGCTCCTACAATGAGCAGTTCTTC
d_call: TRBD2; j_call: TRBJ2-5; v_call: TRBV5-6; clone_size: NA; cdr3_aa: CASSLRGGETQYF; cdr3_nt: TGTGCCAGCAGCTTGCGGGGGGGGGAGACCCAGTACTTC
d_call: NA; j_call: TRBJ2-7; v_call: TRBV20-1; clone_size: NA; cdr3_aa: CSARQTYEQYF; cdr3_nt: TGCAGTGCTAGGCAGACATACGAGCAGTACTTC
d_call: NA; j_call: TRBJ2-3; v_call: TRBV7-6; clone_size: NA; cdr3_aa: CASSLVGAPDTQYF; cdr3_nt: TGTGCCAGCAGCTTAGTGGGAGCTCCAGATACGCAGTATTTT
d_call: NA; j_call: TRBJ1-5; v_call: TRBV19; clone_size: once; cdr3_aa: CASRTDSNQPQHF; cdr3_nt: TGTGCCAGTCGGACAGATAGCAATCAGCCCCAGCATTTT
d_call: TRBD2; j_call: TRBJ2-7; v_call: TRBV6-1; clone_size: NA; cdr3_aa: CASSLESGAAYEQYF; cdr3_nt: TGTGCCAGCAGTCTTGAAAGCGGGGCAGCCTACGAGCAGTACTTC
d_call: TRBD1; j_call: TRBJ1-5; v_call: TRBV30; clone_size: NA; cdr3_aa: CAWSGGQGHF; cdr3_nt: TGTGCCTGGAGTGGGGGACAGGGGCATTTT
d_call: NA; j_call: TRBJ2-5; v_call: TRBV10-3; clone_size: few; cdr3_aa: CAISESAETQYF; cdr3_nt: TGTGCCATCAGTGAGTCGGCGGAGACCCAGTACTTC
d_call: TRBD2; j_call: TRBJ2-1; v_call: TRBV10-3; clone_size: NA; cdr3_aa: CAISEHTSGRASYNEQFF; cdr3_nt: TGTGCCATCAGTGAGCATACTAGCGGGAGGGCCTCCTACAATGAGCAGTTCTTC
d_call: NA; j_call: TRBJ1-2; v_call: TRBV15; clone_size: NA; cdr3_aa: CATSREERVYGYTF; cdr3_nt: TGTGCCACCAGCAGAGAAGAAAGAGTCTATGGCTACACCTTC
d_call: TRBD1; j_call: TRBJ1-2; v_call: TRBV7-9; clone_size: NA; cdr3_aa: CASRLSTGNYGYTF; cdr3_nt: TGTGCCAGCAGGCTATCGACAGGGAACTATGGCTACACCTTC
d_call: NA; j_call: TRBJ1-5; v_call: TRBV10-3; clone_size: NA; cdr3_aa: CAISDEQQHQPQHF; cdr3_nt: TGTGCCATCAGTGATGAGCAGCAACATCAGCCCCAGCATTTT
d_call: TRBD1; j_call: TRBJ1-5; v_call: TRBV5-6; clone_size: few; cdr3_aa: CASSLQGGDQPQHF; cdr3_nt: TGTGCCAGCAGCTTACAGGGGGGAGATCAGCCCCAGCATTTT
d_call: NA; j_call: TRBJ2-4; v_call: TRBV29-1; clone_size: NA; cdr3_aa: CSVERGEENKNIQYF; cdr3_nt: TGCAGCGTTGAACGTGGGGAAGAGAACAAAAACATTCAGTACTTC
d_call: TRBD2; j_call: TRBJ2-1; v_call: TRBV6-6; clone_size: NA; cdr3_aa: CASSATSGEYNEQFF; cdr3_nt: TGTGCCAGCAGCGCGACTAGCGGGGAATACAATGAGCAGTTCTTC
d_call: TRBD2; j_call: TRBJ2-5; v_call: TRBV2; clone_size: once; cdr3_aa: CASSESGLAGKETQYF; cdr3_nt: TGTGCCAGCAGTGAAAGTGGACTAGCGGGAAAGGAGACCCAGTACTTC
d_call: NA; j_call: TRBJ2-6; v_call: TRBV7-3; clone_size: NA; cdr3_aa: CASSLYFAEGFSGANVLTF; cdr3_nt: TGTGCCAGCAGCTTATATTTTGCGGAGGGGTTCTCTGGGGCCAACGTCCTGACTTTC
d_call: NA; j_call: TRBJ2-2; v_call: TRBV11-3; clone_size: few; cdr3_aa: CASSRESRAGELFF; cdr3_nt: TGTGCCAGCAGCAGGGAGTCGAGGGCCGGGGAGCTGTTTTTT
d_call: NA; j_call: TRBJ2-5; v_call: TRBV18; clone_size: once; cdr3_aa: CASSPDKTPETQYF; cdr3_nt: TGTGCCAGCTCACCCGATAAGACCCCAGAGACCCAGTACTTC
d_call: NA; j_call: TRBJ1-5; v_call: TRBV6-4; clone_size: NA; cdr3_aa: CASSDVAGNQPQHF; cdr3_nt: TGTGCCAGCAGTGACGTGGCAGGCAATCAGCCCCAGCATTTT
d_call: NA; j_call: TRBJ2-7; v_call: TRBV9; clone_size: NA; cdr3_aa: CASSVGSEQYF; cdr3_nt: TGTGCCAGCAGCGTAGGCAGCGAGCAGTACTTC